The 25 T cell receptor beta chains presented below share a single source sample, sequenced in a study of blood T cell repertoires in COVID-19. Measured with immunoSEQ multiplex PCR; TCRdb has only the in-frame clones, and not every one. This sample has 84,000 or so clones; roughly 82% occur once, and the top ten carry around 1.3%. The source material was peripheral blood. All receptors come from an elderly woman with acute or convalescent COVID-19.

This sequence joins TRBV7-3 and TRBJ2-3; 7 bases are a match to TRBD1. Trimming cost V 2 bases and J 9 bases; bases outside gene matches: 8. Germline CDR1 reads SGHTA; CDR2 reads FQGTGA. CDR3 size: 14 residues. The CDR3 region has the DNA TGTGCCAGCAGCTTAGGTACAGGGGTTGAAACGCAGTATTTT. It codes for CASSLGTGVETQYF. The whole variable domain, filled in from reference TRBV7-3 and TRBJ2-3, reads GAGVSQTPSNKVTEKGKYVELRCDPISGHTALYWYRQSLGQGPEFLIYFQGTGAADDSGLPNDRFFAVRPEGSVSTLKIQRTERGDSAVYLCASSLGTGVETQYFGPGTRLTVL.

This chain uses TRBV7-9 with TRBJ1-6; 9 bases line up with TRBD1. V gave up 3 bases and J gave up 9 bases; unmatched junction bases: 3. Germline V gene lookup returns CDR1 SEHNR and CDR2 FQNEAQ (reference sequence). The CDR3 is made up of 14 amino acids. The CDR3 loop is CASSLGQGVSPLHF. CDR3 DNA: TGTGCCAGCAGCTTGGGACAGGGTGTTTCACCCCTCCACTTT.

The chain uses TRBV19 and TRBJ1-2, with 8 nucleotides matching TRBD1. The CDR3 is 17 amino acids. The germline CDR1 and CDR2 sequences are LNHDA and SQIVND (reference sequence). The ends lost 10 bases at V and 3 bases at J; junction bases unmatched: 19. As DNA, the CDR3 is TGTGCCACCCACCCCGTGGCAGGGGGCTATTCCGACTATGGCTACACCTTC. Amino acids: CATHPVAGGYSDYGYTF.

This chain connects TRBV5-3 to TRBJ1-5; no clear D gene. TRBV5-3 is an open reading frame, and its role is uncertain. Between the trimmed V and J ends, which lost 4 bases and 4 bases, there was a span of 6 bases. The length of the CDR3 is 12 residues. The DNA for the CDR3 is TGTGCCAGAAGCGCGAGAAATCAGCCCCAGCATTTT. Protein sequence: CARSARNQPQHF.

The chain is built from TRBV2 and TRBJ1-2; 8 positions match TRBD1. Germline-derived CDR1 and CDR2 are SNHLY and FYNNEI. V dropped 1 base and J dropped 4; count of bases not matched to a gene: 5. The CDR3 is made up of 15 amino acids. The CDR3 sequence is CASSEGGQARYGYTF. DNA for the CDR3: TGTGCCAGCAGTGAAGGGGGACAGGCCCGCTATGGCTACACCTTC.

The V gene is TRBV5-1, the J gene TRBJ1-6, with D maybe TRBD1 (6 bases). The CDR3 contains 16 residues. The germline gives CDR1 SGHRS, CDR2 YFSETQ. V was shortened by 3 bases and J by 9 bases, with 19 bases between the two germline ends. The DNA of the CDR3 is TGCGCCAGCAGCTCCGCTCCAGGGGCGTCCGGTTCACCCCTCCACTTT. It yields the protein CASSSAPGASGSPLHF.

A single count supports this clone. The rearrangement uses TRBV24-1 and TRBJ1-4, with 7 positions matching TRBD1. Per the germline V gene, CDR1 is KGHDR and CDR2 is SFDVKD. V lost 3 bases and J lost 4; bases outside the gene matches: 16. The CDR3 has 19 residues. Here the CDR3 DNA reads TGTGCCACCAGTGATGACCCAACGAGACAGGGTACATGTAATGAAAAACTGTTTTTT. Protein product: CATSDDPTRQGTCNEKLFF.

The sample holds one count of this clone. The genes are TRBV7-3 and TRBJ1-6; 7 nucleotides line up with TRBD1. V was pared by 5 bases and J by 7 bases, with 8 bases of the junction left unmatched. Germline CDR1 and CDR2: SGHTA and FQGTGA. This CDR3 spans 15 amino acids. The chain's CDR3 is CASSARQGWNSPLHF. DNA of the CDR3: TGTGCCAGCAGCGCGCGACAGGGTTGGAATTCACCCCTCCACTTT.

The chain links TRBV27 to TRBJ1-2; tentative D call: TRBD1 (5 bases). CDR1 and CDR2 (germline): MNHEY, SMNVEV (reference sequence). Trimming stripped 6 bases from V and 6 bases from J, with 11 bases between. This CDR3 has 12 residues. CDR3 loop: CASSGGPDGYTF. The CDR3 DNA reads TGTGCCAGCAGCGGGGGACCGGATGGCTACACCTTC.

The rearrangement joins TRBV7-9 to TRBJ2-5; D possibly corresponds to TRBD1 (5 bases). V was shortened by 5 bases and J by 0 bases, with 10 bases between the two germline ends. Germline values: CDR1 SEHNR, CDR2 FQNEAQ (reference sequence). This CDR3 has 14 amino acids. CDR3 sequence (DNA): TGTGCCAGCAGCCCACAGGAGTACCAAGAGACCCAGTACTTC. As protein: CASSPQEYQETQYF.

The V and J genes are TRBV5-4 and TRBJ2-1, with 11 bases lining up with TRBD2. This CDR3 is 16 amino acids long. The V and J ends lost 4 bases and 6 bases, in that order; junction bases with no gene match: 9. Looked up from germline, CDR1 is SGHNT and CDR2 is YYREEE (reference sequence). CDR3 protein: CASSPELAGDRNEQFF. The CDR3 region has the DNA TGTGCCAGCAGCCCCGAACTAGCGGGAGACCGCAATGAGCAGTTCTTC. Full variable domain (outside the CDR3, taken from reference TRBV5-4 and TRBJ2-1): ETGVTQSPTHLIKTRGQQVTLRCSSQSGHNTVSWYQQALGQGPQFIFQYYREEENGRGNFPPRFSGLQFPNYSSELNVNALELDDSALYLCASSPELAGDRNEQFFGPGTRLTVL.

V is TRBV9 and J is TRBJ2-3; weak D call: TRBD1 (6 bases). CDR1 and CDR2 (germline): SGDLS, YYNGEE. V was clipped by 0 bases and J by 2 bases, with 13 bases between them. The CDR3 consists of 16 residues. The chain's CDR3 is CASSVVVGAPTDTQYF. Here the CDR3 DNA reads TGTGCCAGCAGCGTAGTTGTGGGGGCCCCCACAGATACGCAGTATTTT.

In its sample, this clone was seen a few times. The rearrangement joins TRBV27 to TRBJ1-2; 12 nucleotides agree with TRBD1. The germline gives CDR1 MNHEY, CDR2 SMNVEV (reference sequence). The CDR3 spans 17 residues. Unmatched junction bases numbered 11, after V lost 6 bases and J lost 3 bases. The CDR3: CASSPAYGTGGDYGYTF. CDR3 bases: TGTGCCAGCAGCCCCGCCTATGGGACAGGGGGCGACTATGGCTACACCTTC.

V gene TRBV10-3 combines with J gene TRBJ2-7, with D perhaps TRBD1 (6 bases). Germline V lookup: CDR1 ENHRY, CDR2 SYGVKD. V lost 6 bases and J 6 bases, leaving 18 bases between the germline ends. CDR3 length: 14 residues. The CDR3 reads CAIRSPGDKAEQYF. The DNA of the CDR3 is TGTGCCATCAGATCCCCCGGGGACAAAGCCGAGCAGTACTTC.

The genes are TRBV6-1 and TRBJ2-1, with TRBD2 identical over 7 bases. Germline V gene data show CDR1 as MNHNS and CDR2 as SASEGT. The CDR3 covers 17 residues. Germline trimming cut 4 bases from V and 4 bases from J; bases unmatched to any gene: 13. The CDR3 region is CASSGGSTSPRYNEQFF. CDR3 bases: TGTGCCAGCAGTGGCGGGAGTACGTCCCCCCGTTACAATGAGCAGTTCTTC.

This chain uses TRBV6-5 with TRBJ1-1; D possibly corresponds to TRBD1 (5 bases). The CDR3 contains 12 residues. Between the trimmed V and J ends, which lost 9 bases and 3 bases, there was a span of 11 bases. Germline CDR1 MNHEY, CDR2 SVGAGI. The CDR3 sequence: CASGRADTEAFF. The CDR3 nucleotides are TGTGCCAGTGGCAGGGCTGACACTGAAGCTTTCTTT.

The gene calls are TRBV7-2 and TRBJ1-3, with D unclear. V lost 1 base and J lost 1, with 5 bases in between. This CDR3 has 14 amino acids. Germline values: CDR1 SGHTA, CDR2 FQGNSA. DNA of the CDR3: TGTGCCAGCAGCTTAGGAGGGTCTGGAAACACCATATATTTT. It encodes CASSLGGSGNTIYF.

The chain is built from TRBV29-1 and TRBJ2-6, with TRBD1 as a possible D gene (6 bases). Germline V gene sequence: CDR1 SQVTM, CDR2 ANQGSEA. Trimming took 6 bases from V and 1 from J, leaving 10 bases between them. This CDR3 has 14 residues. CDR3 region: CSVGTQSGANVLTF. In DNA form, the CDR3 reads TGCAGCGTGGGGACACAATCTGGGGCCAACGTCCTGACTTTC.

This sequence joins TRBV7-8 and TRBJ2-7; 14 bases fit TRBD2. The V segment lost 5 bases and the J segment 2 bases; nucleotides outside the gene matches: 5. From germline, CDR1 is SGHVS and CDR2 FQNEAQ. The CDR3 is made up of 16 amino acids. Here the CDR3 DNA reads TGTGCCAGCAGCCAGGGACTAGCGGGGGTCACCTACGAGCAGTACTTC. It specifies CASSQGLAGVTYEQYF.

The chain is built from TRBV18 and TRBJ1-2, with D uncertain. The germline V gene encodes CDR1 KGHSH and CDR2 LQKENI. The CDR3 is made up of 13 amino acids. V lost 3 bases, J lost 6 bases, and 11 bases lay in between. The CDR3 nucleotides read TGTGCCAGCTCACCGCGCGGCGAGGATGGCTACACCTTC. Translation gives CASSPRGEDGYTF.

The chain uses TRBV6-5 and TRBJ2-7; D might be TRBD2 (6 bases). Germline V CDR1 and CDR2: MNHEY, SVGAGI. V lost 9 bases, J lost 2 bases, and 11 bases lay in between. This CDR3 spans 12 amino acids. The CDR3 nucleotides are TGTGCCAGTGGGGGGTTCCCCTACGAGCAGTACTTC. It specifies CASGGFPYEQYF.

This chain joins TRBV2 and TRBJ2-7; D might be TRBD2 (6 bases). The CDR3 contains 14 residues. Germline V gives CDR1 SNHLY, CDR2 FYNNEI. Between the trimmed V and J ends, which lost 2 bases and 2 bases, there was a span of 10 bases. This chain's CDR3 is CASSESGLTYEQYF. Written as DNA, the CDR3 is TGTGCCAGCAGTGAAAGCGGGCTCACCTACGAGCAGTACTTC.

The chain couples TRBV4-1 to TRBJ2-7; 9 bases agree with TRBD2. Germline values: CDR1 MGHRA, CDR2 YSYEKL. V gave up 4 bases and J gave up 1 base; unmatched junction bases: 8. This CDR3 has 16 residues. DNA for the CDR3: TGCGCCAGCAGCCTACTAATTAGCGGGAGTTCCTACGAGCAGTACTTC. This sequence encodes CASSLLISGSSYEQYF.

This clone was seen a few times. The CDR3 bases are TGTGCCGCGGGGGAGGGCAATCAGCCCCAGCATTTT. Residues: CAAGEGNQPQHF. This sequence joins TRBV6-5 and TRBJ1-5, with D tentatively TRBD1 (5 bases). Germline V lookup: CDR1 MNHEY, CDR2 SVGAGI. The CDR3 has 12 amino acids. V was cut by 11 bases and J by 2 bases, with 10 bases left in between.

The rearrangement joins TRBV6-5 to TRBJ1-5; D remains unclear. Germline CDR1 is MNHEY and CDR2 is SVGAGI. V gave up 8 bases and J gave up 3 bases, with 11 bases separating them. The CDR3 contains 13 residues. CDR3 region: CASQVQLNQPQHF. CDR3 coding DNA: TGTGCCAGCCAGGTACAGCTCAATCAGCCCCAGCATTTT.